The clone carrying this TCR beta chain appeared many times. The V gene lost 9 bases and the J gene lost 2 bases, with 21 bases spanning the gap. CDR1 is SGHRS, CDR2 YFSETQ, per germline. The CDR3 runs 15 residues. This sample stems from a study of identical twins. Template switching added a universal primer site; cDNA carried unique molecular identifiers. From the 5' RACE reads, TCRdb called clonotypes with MiXCR, one entry per CDR3 protein. Of approximately 670,000 distinct CDR3 sequences listed, 6% to 6.5% are singletons. This chain joins TRBV5-1 and TRBJ2-7; D gene ambiguous. This clonotype originated in a man between 18 and 29 years old in good health. The sample was naive T cells sorted from blood. CDR3 in amino acids: CAIWAVSISTYEQYV. For the CDR3, the DNA is TGCGCCATCTGGGCCGTTTCGATAAGCACCTACGAGCAGTACGTC.